The entry below gives a single T cell receptor (beta chain) sequence along with its context. The sample is drawn from a study of blood T cell repertoires in COVID-19. Overall study: Acute and convalescent COVID-19 samples came from the United States, Italy and Spain.

Original handling: Reference gene primer amplification gave estimated nucleated cell counts. Assay: immunoSEQ multiplex PCR; the TCRdb copy retains only in-frame clones and omits some. The DNA gave D and trimming, while V, J and clone size come from that table. The table records a few hundred thousand clones, more than 75% of them present only once. What was sequenced was peripheral blood. The sequence derives from a man between 50 and 59 years old who had recovered from COVID-19.

CDR3 loop: CASSLGAVYTGELFF. The CDR3 DNA sequence: TGTGCCAGCTCCCTAGGCGCGGTCTACACCGGGGAGCTGTTTTTT. The rearrangement joins TRBV27 to TRBJ2-2, with D unresolved. This CDR3 is 15 amino acids long. Germline values: CDR1 MNHEY, CDR2 SMNVEV (reference sequence). Trimming cost V 8 bases and J 3 bases, with 16 bases left between them.